This TCR beta chain came from a study of glioma-infiltrating T cells. Points from the study as a whole: Shared blood CDR3 signature motifs marked patients with low tissue-blood divergence.

This clonotype was seen a few times. Its antigen is as yet unknown. This CDR3 spans 15 amino acids. V gave up 5 bases and J gave up 5 bases, with 18 bases separating them. The V gene's germline CDR1 is SNHLY and CDR2 FYNNEI. TCR alpha and beta CDR3 regions were amplified from RNA using iRepertoire nested multiplex PCR. Using its own MiXCR run on the multiplex PCR reads, TCRdb lists one record per CDR3 protein. The profile covers 300,000 to 450,000 distinct CDR3 sequences, with roughly two fifths appearing a single time and approximately 12% taken by the ten largest. The chain carries TRBV2 and TRBJ2-5; possibly TRBD1 for D (7 bases). This clonotype was sampled from a human donor with low-grade glioma or glioblastoma, undergoing nonglioma brain surgery, or in good health (not recorded which). Material: glioma tissue, nonneoplastic brain tissue, or PBMCs (not recorded which). As DNA, the CDR3 is TGTGCCAGCAGTCCCGGCAGAGCAGGGGGGGAGACCCAGTACTTC. This gives the protein CASSPGRAGGETQYF.